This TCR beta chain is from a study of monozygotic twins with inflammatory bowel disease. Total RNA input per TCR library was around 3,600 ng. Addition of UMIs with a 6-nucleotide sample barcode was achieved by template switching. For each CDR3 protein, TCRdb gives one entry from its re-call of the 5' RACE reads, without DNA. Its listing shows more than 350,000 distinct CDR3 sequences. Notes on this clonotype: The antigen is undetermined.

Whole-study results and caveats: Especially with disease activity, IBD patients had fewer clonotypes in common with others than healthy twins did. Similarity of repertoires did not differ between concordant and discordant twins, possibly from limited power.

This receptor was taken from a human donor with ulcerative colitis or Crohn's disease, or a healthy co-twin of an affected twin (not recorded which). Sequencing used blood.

This CDR3 reads CSARVASGYEQYF. The chain has TRBV20-1 and TRBJ2-7; TCRdb calls TRBD2, which cannot be checked without DNA. CDR1 DFQATT and CDR2 SNEGSKA come from the germline V gene (reference sequence). The CDR3 totals 13 residues.